This T cell receptor (beta chain) is from a study of OX40 agonist ivuxolimab in advanced cancers. Study-level background: Ivuxolimab doses were 0.01, 0.1, 0.3, 1.5, 3 or 10 mg/kg every 2 weeks.

Produced via immunoSEQ multiplex PCR; TCRdb's table is partial and in-frame only. The sample has over 25,000 clones; roughly 80% are singletons. Study-wide results and limits: On average, CD8+ T cells had more expanded clones than CD4+.

Details on this clone: The antigen remains undetermined.

The CDR3 is 16 residues long. Germline CDR1 is LGHNA and CDR2 is YSLEER. Between the trimmed V and J ends, which lost 1 base and 4 bases, there was a span of 14 bases. Autoimmune disease history or systemic immunosuppression barred patients. Sequencing used CD4+ or CD8+ T cells sorted from blood, obtained in a trial of the OX40 agonist ivuxolimab. The receptor's source is an adult with an advanced solid tumor such as melanoma, head and neck, liver or kidney cancer. The rearrangement uses TRBV4-3 and TRBJ2-1; unclear D gene. DNA for the CDR3: TGCGCCAGCAGCCAAGGAGGATATGGGGTTTACAATGAGCAGTTCTTC. Translating gives CASSQGGYGVYNEQFF.